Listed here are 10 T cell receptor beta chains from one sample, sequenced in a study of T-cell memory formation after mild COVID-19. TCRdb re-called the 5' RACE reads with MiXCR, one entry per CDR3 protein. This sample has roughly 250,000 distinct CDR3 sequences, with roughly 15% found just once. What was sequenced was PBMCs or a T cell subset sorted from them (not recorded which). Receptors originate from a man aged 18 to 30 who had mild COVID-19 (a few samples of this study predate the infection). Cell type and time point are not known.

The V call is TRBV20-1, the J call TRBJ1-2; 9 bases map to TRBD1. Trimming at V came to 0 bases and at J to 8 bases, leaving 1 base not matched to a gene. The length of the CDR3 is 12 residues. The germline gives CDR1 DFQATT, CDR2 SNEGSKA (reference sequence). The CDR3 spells CSAREGQGGYTF. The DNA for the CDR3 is TGCAGTGCTAGAGAGGGACAGGGCGGCTACACCTTC.

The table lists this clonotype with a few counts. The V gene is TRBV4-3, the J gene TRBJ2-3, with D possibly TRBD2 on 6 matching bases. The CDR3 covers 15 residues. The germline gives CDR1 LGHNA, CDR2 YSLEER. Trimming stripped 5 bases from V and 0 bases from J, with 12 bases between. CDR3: CASSGLALSTDTQYF. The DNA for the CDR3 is TGCGCCAGCAGCGGGCTAGCGCTTAGCACAGATACGCAGTATTTT.

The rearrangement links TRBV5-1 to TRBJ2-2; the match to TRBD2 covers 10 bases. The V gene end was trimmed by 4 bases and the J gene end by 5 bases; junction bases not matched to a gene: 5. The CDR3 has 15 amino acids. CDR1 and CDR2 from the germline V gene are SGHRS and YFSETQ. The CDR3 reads CASSVAGGATGELFF. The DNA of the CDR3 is TGCGCCAGCAGCGTAGCGGGGGGAGCGACCGGGGAGCTGTTTTTT.

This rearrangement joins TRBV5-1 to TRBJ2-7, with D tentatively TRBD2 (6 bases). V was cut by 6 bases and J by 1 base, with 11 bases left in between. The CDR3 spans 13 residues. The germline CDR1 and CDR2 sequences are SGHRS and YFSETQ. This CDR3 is CASTRDSSYEQYF. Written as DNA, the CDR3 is TGCGCCAGCACCCGGGACTCTTCCTACGAGCAGTACTTC.

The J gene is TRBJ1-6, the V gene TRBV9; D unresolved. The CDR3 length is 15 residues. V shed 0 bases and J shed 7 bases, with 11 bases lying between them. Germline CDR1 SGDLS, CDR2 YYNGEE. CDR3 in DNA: TGTGCCAGCAGCGTAGGTGCCGGCCAAAATTCACCCCTCCACTTT. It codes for CASSVGAGQNSPLHF. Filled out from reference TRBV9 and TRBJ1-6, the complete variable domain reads DSGVTQTPKHLITATGQRVTLRCSPRSGDLSVYWYQQSLDQGLQFLIQYYNGEERAKGNILERFSAQQFPDLHSELNLSSLELGDSALYFCASSVGAGQNSPLHFGNGTRLTVT.

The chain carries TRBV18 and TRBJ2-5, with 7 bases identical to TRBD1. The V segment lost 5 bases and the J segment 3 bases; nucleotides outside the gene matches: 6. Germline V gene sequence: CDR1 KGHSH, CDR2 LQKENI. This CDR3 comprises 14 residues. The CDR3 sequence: CASSSRGNKETQYF. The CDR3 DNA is TGTGCCAGCTCATCCAGGGGGAACAAAGAGACCCAGTACTTC. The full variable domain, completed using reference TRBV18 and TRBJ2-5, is NAGVMQNPRHLVRRRGQEARLRCSPMKGHSHVYWYRQLPEEGLKFMVYLQKENIIDESGMPKERFSAEFPKEGPSILRIQQVVRGDSAAYFCASSSRGNKETQYFGPGTRLLVL.

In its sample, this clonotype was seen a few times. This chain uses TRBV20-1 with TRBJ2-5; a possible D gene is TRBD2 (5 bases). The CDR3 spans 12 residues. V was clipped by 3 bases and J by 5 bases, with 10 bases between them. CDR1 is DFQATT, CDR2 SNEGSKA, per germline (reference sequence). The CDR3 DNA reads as TGCAGTGCTAGCGGGGTCGATGAGACCCAGTACTTC. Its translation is CSASGVDETQYF.

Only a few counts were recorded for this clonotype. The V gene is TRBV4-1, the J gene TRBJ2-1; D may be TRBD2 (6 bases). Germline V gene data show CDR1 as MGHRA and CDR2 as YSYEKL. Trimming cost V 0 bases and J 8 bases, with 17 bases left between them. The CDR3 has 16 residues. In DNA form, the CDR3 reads TGCGCCAGCAGCCAAGACGGCTCGGAGGGTATCCATGAGCAGTTCTTC. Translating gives CASSQDGSEGIHEQFF.

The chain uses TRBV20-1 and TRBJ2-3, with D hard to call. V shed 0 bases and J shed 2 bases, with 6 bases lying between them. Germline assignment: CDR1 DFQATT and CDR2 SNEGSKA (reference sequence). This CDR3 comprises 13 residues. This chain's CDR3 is CSAREGITDTQYF. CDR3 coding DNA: TGCAGTGCTAGAGAGGGAATCACAGATACGCAGTATTTT.

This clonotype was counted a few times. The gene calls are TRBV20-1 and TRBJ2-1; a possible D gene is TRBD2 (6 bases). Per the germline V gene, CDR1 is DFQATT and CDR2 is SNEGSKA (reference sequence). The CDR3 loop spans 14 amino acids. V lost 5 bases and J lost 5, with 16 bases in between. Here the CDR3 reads CSAPPGLRHNEQFF. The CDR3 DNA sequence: TGCAGTGCTCCTCCGGGACTTAGGCACAATGAGCAGTTCTTC.